A single sample is the source of the 14 T cell receptor beta chains below, sequenced in a study of blood T cell repertoires in COVID-19. The table came from immunoSEQ multiplex PCR; TCRdb's copy has only in-frame clones and leaves some out. The sample shows 150,000 to 200,000 clones, around 85% of them seen only once. Sequencing was carried out using peripheral blood. The receptors here all came from a man aged 50 or older with active or convalescent COVID-19.

The chain employs TRBV6-5 and TRBJ2-7; TRBD2 matches 7 bases. Germline V gene lookup returns CDR1 MNHEY and CDR2 SVGAGI. Trimming took 8 bases from V and 0 from J; bases not matched to a gene: 7. The CDR3 consists of 14 residues. DNA for the CDR3: TGTGCCAGCGGACAAGCGGGACCCTCCTACGAGCAGTACTTC. Translating it yields CASGQAGPSYEQYF.

This chain connects TRBV6-5 to TRBJ1-1; D remains ambiguous. Looked up from germline, CDR1 is MNHEY and CDR2 is SVGAGI. The CDR3 is made up of 14 amino acids. The V end was cut by 7 bases, the J end by 4 bases, with 16 bases between. CDR3 amino acids: CASTTAVEGTEAFF. DNA for the CDR3: TGTGCCAGCACCACCGCGGTTGAGGGCACTGAAGCTTTCTTT.

The chain links TRBV5-1 to TRBJ1-5; 8 bases map to TRBD1. Looked up from germline, CDR1 is SGHRS and CDR2 is YFSETQ. The V and J ends lost 4 bases and 2 bases, in that order; junction bases with no gene match: 20. The CDR3 runs 20 residues. The CDR3 nucleotides are TGCGCCAGCAGCAGCTCCGAAGGTCCAGGGGGCCATATAGGCAATCAGCCCCAGCATTTT. It encodes CASSSSEGPGGHIGNQPQHF.

This chain links TRBV24-1 with TRBJ2-3; TRBD2 might be the D (6 bases). The V gene lost 0 bases and the J gene lost 6 bases, with 9 bases spanning the gap. Germline lookup yields CDR1 KGHDR and CDR2 SFDVKD. The CDR3 spans 14 residues. CDR3 sequence reads: CATSDLAGPDTQYF. DNA of the CDR3: TGTGCCACCAGTGATTTGGCGGGGCCTGATACGCAGTATTTT.

The chain joins TRBV4-1 to TRBJ2-1; TRBD1 matches 7 bases. The CDR3 length is 17 residues. Germline trimming cut 4 bases from V and 7 bases from J; bases unmatched to any gene: 16. CDR1 and CDR2 (germline): MGHRA, YSYEKL. This CDR3 reads CASSLLRGRQGMNEQFF. The CDR3 DNA reads as TGCGCCAGCAGCCTCCTCAGGGGGAGACAGGGTATGAATGAGCAGTTCTTC.

This chain connects TRBV7-2 to TRBJ2-7; perhaps TRBD1 as D (5 bases). The germline CDR1 and CDR2 sequences are SGHTA and FQGNSA. CDR3 size: 13 residues. V lost 5 bases to trimming and J lost 2 bases, with 10 bases between them. The CDR3 here is CASSHRQTYEQYF. CDR3 in DNA: TGTGCCAGCAGCCACCGACAGACCTACGAGCAGTACTTC.

In DNA, the CDR3 is TGTGCCAGCAGCAGGGGACAGGTCTCTGGAAACACCATATATTTT. This translates into CASSRGQVSGNTIYF. The chain has TRBV7-2 and TRBJ1-3; TRBD1 matches at 8 bases. The V segment lost 5 bases and the J segment 0 bases; nucleotides outside the gene matches: 3. The length of the CDR3 is 15 residues. The V gene's germline CDR1 is SGHTA and CDR2 FQGNSA.

The rearrangement uses TRBV19 and TRBJ1-1, with TRBD1 identical over 8 bases. This CDR3 spans 17 amino acids. J was trimmed by 8 bases and V by 5 bases; bases with no gene match: 19. Looked up from germline, CDR1 is LNHDA and CDR2 is SQIVND (reference sequence). CDR3 region: CASSLIPGQATDREAFF. The DNA of the CDR3 is TGTGCCAGTAGTTTGATTCCGGGACAGGCGACCGATAGAGAAGCTTTCTTT.

V gene TRBV4-1 combines with J gene TRBJ2-1; 7 positions match TRBD2. The germline CDR1 and CDR2 sequences are MGHRA and YSYEKL. The CDR3 is 14 amino acids. The trim removed 5 bases at V and 5 bases at J, leaving 6 bases unmatched. CDR3 protein: CASSSHGGDNEQFF. CDR3 bases: TGCGCCAGCAGCTCCCATGGGGGGGACAATGAGCAGTTCTTC.

The gene calls are TRBV28 and TRBJ2-2; 9 bases map to TRBD1. V lost 8 bases, J lost 1 base, and 2 bases stayed unmatched. Germline V gives CDR1 MDHEN, CDR2 SYDVKM. CDR3 length: 14 residues. The chain's CDR3 is CASLGQGNTGELFF. The CDR3 DNA follows: TGTGCCAGCCTGGGACAGGGGAACACCGGGGAGCTGTTTTTT. The complete variable domain, with remaining parts taken from reference TRBV28 and TRBJ2-2, reads DVKVTQSSRYLVKRTGEKVFLECVQDMDHENMFWYRQDPGLGLRLIYFSYDVKMKEKGDIPEGYSVSREKKERFSLILESASTNQTSMYLCASLGQGNTGELFFGEGSRLTVL.

The rearrangement joins TRBV6-5 to TRBJ2-5; 9 nucleotides align to TRBD2. CDR3 length: 14 amino acids. The germline CDR1 and CDR2 sequences are MNHEY and SVGAGI. J gave up 2 bases and V 6 bases, and 4 bases lay outside the gene matches. DNA of the CDR3: TGTGCCAGCAGCTGGACTAGCGAGCAAGAGACCCAGTACTTC. Translating gives CASSWTSEQETQYF.

J is TRBJ2-7 and V is TRBV7-2; D might be TRBD2 (5 bases). This CDR3 spans 15 amino acids. Germline-derived CDR1 and CDR2 are SGHTA and FQGNSA. Trimming took 2 bases from V and 2 from J, leaving 13 bases between them. Here the CDR3 DNA reads TGTGCCAGCAGCTTATTTGTCAGCGGAGCCTACGAGCAGTACTTC. This encodes CASSLFVSGAYEQYF.

V gene TRBV6-5 combines with J gene TRBJ1-1; D perhaps matches TRBD1 (6 bases). V was clipped by 6 bases and J by 3 bases, with 11 bases between them. The CDR3 loop spans 13 amino acids. The germline CDR1 and CDR2 sequences are MNHEY and SVGAGI. CDR3 in DNA: TGTGCCAGCAGAGTAGGACAGTACACTGAAGCTTTCTTT. This codes for CASRVGQYTEAFF.

The CDR3 nucleotides read TGTGCCAGCAGCCAAGTGACAGGCAGGAATGAAAAACTGTTTTTT. This codes for CASSQVTGRNEKLFF. This chain uses TRBV14 with TRBJ1-4; TRBD1 is a possible D gene (6 bases). V was shortened by 1 base and J by 5 bases, with 11 bases between the two germline ends. Germline CDR1 is SGHDN and CDR2 is FVKESK. The CDR3 runs 15 residues.